Listed below are T cell receptor beta chains from one sample, sequenced in a study of cytomegalovirus exposure and HLA in healthy donors. Data came from immunoSEQ multiplex PCR; TCRdb stores just in-frame clones and leaves some out. The sample includes 97,000 or so clones, roughly 87% of them seen just once. The material sequenced was PBMCs. The receptors come from a man between 18 and 29 years old in good health and CMV-seropositive. Both conserved end residues are trimmed from each CDR3. Fields, in order: J gene, V gene, D gene, CDR3 protein. D genes are given only for firm matches.

j_call: TRBJ2-7
v_call: TRBV12-2
d_call: .
cdr3_aa: ASRFPPTPGQYYEQY

j_call: TRBJ2-7
v_call: TRBV6-1
d_call: TRBD2
cdr3_aa: ASTGGGGPYEQY

j_call: TRBJ2-1
v_call: TRBV7-3
d_call: .
cdr3_aa: ASSLTREYNEQF

j_call: TRBJ1-1
v_call: TRBV19
d_call: TRBD1
cdr3_aa: ASSIVDRTETEAF

j_call: TRBJ2-2
v_call: TRBV28
d_call: TRBD1
cdr3_aa: ASSFRQGTGELF

j_call: TRBJ1-5
v_call: TRBV11-2
d_call: .
cdr3_aa: ASSPVHSNQPQH

j_call: TRBJ1-3
v_call: TRBV9
d_call: .
cdr3_aa: ASSVASGAPLDTIY

j_call: TRBJ2-3
v_call: TRBV6-5
d_call: .
cdr3_aa: ASTSGVDTQY

j_call: TRBJ1-4
v_call: TRBV19
d_call: .
cdr3_aa: ASSIAESGATNEKLF

j_call: TRBJ2-7
v_call: TRBV29-1
d_call: TRBD1
cdr3_aa: SVERGQGLGEQY